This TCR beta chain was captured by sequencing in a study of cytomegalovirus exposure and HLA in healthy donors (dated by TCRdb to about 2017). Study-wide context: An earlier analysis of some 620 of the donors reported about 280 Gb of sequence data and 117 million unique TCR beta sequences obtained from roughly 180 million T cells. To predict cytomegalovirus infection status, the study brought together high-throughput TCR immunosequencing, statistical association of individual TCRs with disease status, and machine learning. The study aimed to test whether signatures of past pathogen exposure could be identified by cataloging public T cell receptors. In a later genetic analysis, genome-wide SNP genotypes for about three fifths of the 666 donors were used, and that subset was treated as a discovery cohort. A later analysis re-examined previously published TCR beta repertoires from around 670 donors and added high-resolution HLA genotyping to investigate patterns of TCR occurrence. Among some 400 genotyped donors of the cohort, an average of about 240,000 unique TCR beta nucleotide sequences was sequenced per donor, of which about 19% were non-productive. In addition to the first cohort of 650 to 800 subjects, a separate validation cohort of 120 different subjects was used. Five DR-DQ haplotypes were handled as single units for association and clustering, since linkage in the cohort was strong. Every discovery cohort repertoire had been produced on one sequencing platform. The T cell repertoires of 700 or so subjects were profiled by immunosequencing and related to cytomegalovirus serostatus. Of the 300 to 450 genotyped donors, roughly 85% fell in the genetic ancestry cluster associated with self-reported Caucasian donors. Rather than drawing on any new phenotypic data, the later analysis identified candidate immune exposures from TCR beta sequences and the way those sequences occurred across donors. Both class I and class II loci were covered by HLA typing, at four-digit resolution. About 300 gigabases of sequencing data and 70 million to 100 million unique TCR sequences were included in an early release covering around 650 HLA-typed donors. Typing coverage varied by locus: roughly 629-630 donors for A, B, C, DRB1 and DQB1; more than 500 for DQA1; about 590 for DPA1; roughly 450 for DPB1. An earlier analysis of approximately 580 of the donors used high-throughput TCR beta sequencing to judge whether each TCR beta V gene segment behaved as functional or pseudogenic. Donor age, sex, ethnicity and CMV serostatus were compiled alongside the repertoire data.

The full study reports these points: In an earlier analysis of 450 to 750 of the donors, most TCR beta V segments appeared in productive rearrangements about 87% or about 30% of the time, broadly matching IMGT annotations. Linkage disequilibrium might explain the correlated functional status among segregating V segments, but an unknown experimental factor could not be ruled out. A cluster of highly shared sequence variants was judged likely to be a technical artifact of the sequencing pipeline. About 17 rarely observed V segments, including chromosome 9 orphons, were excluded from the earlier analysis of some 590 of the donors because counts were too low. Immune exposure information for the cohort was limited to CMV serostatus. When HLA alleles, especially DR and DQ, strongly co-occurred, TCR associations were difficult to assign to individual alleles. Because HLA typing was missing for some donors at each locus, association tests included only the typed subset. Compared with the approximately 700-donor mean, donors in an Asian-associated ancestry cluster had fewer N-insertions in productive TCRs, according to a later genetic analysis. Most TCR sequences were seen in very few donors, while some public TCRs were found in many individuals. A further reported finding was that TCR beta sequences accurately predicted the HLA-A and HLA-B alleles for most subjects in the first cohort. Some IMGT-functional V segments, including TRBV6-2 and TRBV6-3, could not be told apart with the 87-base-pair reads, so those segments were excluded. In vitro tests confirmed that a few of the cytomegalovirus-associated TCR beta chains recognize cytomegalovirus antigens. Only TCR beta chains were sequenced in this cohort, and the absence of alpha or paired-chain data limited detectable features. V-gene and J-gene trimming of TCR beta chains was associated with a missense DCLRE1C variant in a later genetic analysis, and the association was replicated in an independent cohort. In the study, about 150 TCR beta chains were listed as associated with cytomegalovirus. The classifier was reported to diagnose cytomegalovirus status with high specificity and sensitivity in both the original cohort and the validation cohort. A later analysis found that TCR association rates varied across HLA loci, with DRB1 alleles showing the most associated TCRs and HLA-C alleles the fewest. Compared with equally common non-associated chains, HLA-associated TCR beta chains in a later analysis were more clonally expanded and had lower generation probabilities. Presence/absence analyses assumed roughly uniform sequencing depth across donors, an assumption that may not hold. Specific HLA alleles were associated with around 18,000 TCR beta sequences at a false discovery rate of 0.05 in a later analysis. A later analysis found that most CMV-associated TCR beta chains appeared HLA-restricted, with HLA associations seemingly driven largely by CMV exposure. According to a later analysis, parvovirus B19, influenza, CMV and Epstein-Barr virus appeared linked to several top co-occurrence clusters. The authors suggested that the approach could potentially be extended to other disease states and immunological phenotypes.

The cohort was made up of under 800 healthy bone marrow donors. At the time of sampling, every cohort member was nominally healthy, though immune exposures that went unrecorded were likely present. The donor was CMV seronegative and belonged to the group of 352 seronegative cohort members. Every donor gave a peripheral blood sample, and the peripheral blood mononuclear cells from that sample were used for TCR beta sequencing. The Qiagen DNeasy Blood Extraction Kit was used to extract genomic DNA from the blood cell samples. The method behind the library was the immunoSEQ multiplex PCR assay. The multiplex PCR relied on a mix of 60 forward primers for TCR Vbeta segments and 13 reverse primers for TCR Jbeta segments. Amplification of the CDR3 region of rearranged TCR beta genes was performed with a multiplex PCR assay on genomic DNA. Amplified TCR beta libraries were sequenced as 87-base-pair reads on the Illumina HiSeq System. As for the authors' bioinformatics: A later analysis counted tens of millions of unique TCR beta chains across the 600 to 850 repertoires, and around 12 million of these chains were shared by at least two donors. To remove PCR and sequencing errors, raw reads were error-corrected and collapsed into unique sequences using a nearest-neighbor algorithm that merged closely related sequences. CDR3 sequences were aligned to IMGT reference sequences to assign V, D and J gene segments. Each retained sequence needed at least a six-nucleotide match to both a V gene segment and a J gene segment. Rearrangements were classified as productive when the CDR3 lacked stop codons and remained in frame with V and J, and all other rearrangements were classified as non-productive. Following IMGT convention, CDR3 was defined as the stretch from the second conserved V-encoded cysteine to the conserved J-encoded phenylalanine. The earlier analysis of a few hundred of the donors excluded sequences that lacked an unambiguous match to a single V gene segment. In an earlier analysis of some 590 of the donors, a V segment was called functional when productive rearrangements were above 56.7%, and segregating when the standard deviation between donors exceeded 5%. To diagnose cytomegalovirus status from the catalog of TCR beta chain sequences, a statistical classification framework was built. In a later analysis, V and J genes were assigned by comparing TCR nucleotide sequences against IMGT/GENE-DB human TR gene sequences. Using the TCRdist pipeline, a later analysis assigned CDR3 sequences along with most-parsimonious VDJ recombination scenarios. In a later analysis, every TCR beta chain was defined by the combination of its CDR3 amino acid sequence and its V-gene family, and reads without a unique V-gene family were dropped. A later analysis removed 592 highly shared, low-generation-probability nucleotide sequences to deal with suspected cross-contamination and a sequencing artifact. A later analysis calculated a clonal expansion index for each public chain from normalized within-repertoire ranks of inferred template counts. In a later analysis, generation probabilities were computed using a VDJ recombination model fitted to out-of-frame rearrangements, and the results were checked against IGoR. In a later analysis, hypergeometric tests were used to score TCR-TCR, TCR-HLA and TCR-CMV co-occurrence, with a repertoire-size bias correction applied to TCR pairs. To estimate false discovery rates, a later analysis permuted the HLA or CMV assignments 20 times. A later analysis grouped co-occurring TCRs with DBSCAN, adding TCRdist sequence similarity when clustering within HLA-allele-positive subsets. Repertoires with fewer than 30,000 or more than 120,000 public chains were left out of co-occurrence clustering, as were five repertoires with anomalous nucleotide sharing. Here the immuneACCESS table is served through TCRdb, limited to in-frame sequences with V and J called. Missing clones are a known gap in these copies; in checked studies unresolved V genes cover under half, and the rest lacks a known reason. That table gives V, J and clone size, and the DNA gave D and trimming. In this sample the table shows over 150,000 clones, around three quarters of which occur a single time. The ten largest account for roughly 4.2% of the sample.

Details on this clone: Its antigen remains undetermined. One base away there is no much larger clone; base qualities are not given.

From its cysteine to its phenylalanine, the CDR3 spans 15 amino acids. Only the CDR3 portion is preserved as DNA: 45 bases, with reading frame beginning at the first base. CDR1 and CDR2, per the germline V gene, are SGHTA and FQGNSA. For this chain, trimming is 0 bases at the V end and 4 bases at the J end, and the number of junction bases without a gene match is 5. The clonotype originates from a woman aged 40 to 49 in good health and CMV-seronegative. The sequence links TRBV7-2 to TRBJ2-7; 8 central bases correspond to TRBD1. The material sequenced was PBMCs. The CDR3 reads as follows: CASSLAQGARYEQYF. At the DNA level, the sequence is TGTGCCAGCAGCTTAGCCCAGGGGGCGAGATACGAGCAGTACTTC.